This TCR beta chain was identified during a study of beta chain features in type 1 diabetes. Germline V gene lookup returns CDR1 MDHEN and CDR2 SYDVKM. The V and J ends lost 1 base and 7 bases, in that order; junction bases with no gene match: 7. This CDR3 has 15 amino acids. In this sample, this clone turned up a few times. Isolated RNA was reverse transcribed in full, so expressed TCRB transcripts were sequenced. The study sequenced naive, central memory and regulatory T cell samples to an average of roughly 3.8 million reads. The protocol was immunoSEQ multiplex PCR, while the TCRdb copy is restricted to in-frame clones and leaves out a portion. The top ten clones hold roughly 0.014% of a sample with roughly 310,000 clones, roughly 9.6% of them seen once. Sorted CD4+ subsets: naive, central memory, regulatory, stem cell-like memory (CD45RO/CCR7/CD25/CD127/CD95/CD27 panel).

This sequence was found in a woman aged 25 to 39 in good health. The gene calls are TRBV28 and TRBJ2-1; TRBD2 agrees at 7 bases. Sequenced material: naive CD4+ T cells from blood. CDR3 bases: TGTGCCAGCAGTTTATCGTCCGGGAGGCATAATGAGCAGTTCTTC. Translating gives CASSLSSGRHNEQFF.